Listed below are T cell receptor beta chains from one sample, sequenced in a study of human T cells and chemical hapten exposure. TCRdb ran MiXCR on the RACE reads and lists one entry per CDR3 protein. The profile shows 57,000 or so distinct CDR3 sequences, 11% of them singletons. Sequences were derived from whole blood, sampled in connection with sensitization to the hapten diphenylcyclopropenone (DPC). These receptors were collected from a woman between 35 and 50 years old with alopecia areata. Some clones in this sample may be carry-over from other donors' samples. Both conserved end residues are part of each CDR3. The order of the fields is V gene, J gene, D gene, clone size, CDR3 DNA, CDR3 protein. The D gene is left open where the match is weak. Expanded clones get a size class; other rows say once, few or many, or leave the size out.

TRBV29-1	TRBJ1-1	-	-	TGCAGCGTTGGGGGGCAGGGAAGTACTGAAGCTTTCTTT	CSVGGQGSTEAFF
TRBV29-1	TRBJ2-5	TRBD2	many	TGCAGCGTTGCGGACGGGGGGATTGAGACCCAGTACTTC	CSVADGGIETQYF
TRBV7-2	TRBJ1-6	-	-	TGTGCCAGCAGCCCACGGTCTTATAATTCACCCCTCCACTTT	CASSPRSYNSPLHF
TRBV11-3	TRBJ2-2	TRBD1	-	TGTGCCAGCAGCCTAGGACAGGGGACGAACACCGGGGAGCTGTTTTTT	CASSLGQGTNTGELFF
TRBV21-1	TRBJ1-1	-	many	TGTGCCAGCAGCATCTTCGACTTGGACAGGAGGAACACTGAAGCTTTCTTT	CASSIFDLDRRNTEAFF
TRBV10-3	TRBJ2-7	-	-	TGTGCCATCAGGTCCGTAATTTACGAGCAGTACTTC	CAIRSVIYEQYF
TRBV5-3	TRBJ1-2	-	-	TGTGCCAGAAGCTTGAATTTAGGGCTAGCGGCGAGTGGCTACACCTTC	CARSLNLGLAASGYTF
TRBV7-9	TRBJ1-1	-	many	TGTGCCAGCAGCCTGGGACGTAAGGGCACTGAAGCTTTCTTT	CASSLGRKGTEAFF
TRBV21-1	TRBJ1-1	-	few	TGTGCCAGAAGGTCGGACAGGTCATTGGGGGGAGTGAACACTGAAGCTTTCTTT	CARRSDRSLGGVNTEAFF
TRBV19	TRBJ1-1	-	-	TGTGCCAGTAGTATGAGGCCCGGTGGGGAAGCTTTCTTT	CASSMRPGGEAFF
TRBV29-1	TRBJ1-2	-	-	TGCAGCGTTGTTTGGGCAGGGACTAACTATGGCTACACCTTC	CSVVWAGTNYGYTF
TRBV20-1	TRBJ2-3	TRBD2	few	TGCAGTGCTAGACTAGCGGGAGATACGCAGTATTTT	CSARLAGDTQYF
TRBV7-2	TRBJ2-2	TRBD2	many	TGTGCCAGCAGCTTAGCGGGGACTAGCGGGGCCGGGGAGCTGTTTTTT	CASSLAGTSGAGELFF
TRBV11-2	TRBJ2-1	-	many	TGTGCCAGCAGCGTCAGCCTCAATGAGCAGTTCTTC	CASSVSLNEQFF
TRBV20-1	TRBJ2-7	-	-	TGCAGTGCTAGAGGTTTGAATCCCCCTCTCGAGCAGTACTTC	CSARGLNPPLEQYF
TRBV7-3	TRBJ1-2	-	many	TGTGCCAGCAGCCCCGGGAGCGCGGAAGGTGGCTACACCTTC	CASSPGSAEGGYTF
TRBV7-2	TRBJ2-1	TRBD2	few	TGTGCCAGCAGCCCTAACCGGGACTACACCCCCATATGGGATGAGCAGTTCTTC	CASSPNRDYTPIWDEQFF
TRBV28	TRBJ2-1	TRBD2	-	TGTGCCAGCAGCCAAGGGGGGACTAGCGGGAGGAATGAGCAGTTCTTC	CASSQGGTSGRNEQFF
TRBV5-8	TRBJ2-3	TRBD1	-	TGTGCCAGCAGTCTTGGACAGGGCCATACGGATACGCAGTATTTT	CASSLGQGHTDTQYF
TRBV4-3	TRBJ2-7	TRBD1	many	TGCGCCAGCAGCCGCGGGACAGGGGTCTACGAGCAGTACTTC	CASSRGTGVYEQYF
TRBV30	TRBJ1-2	-	many	TGTGCCTGGAGTGAGGGTCAGGGAGACTATGGCTACACCTTC	CAWSEGQGDYGYTF
TRBV12-5	TRBJ2-1	-	many	TGTGCTAGTGGTCCGTCCGCGGAAAAGCAGTTCTTC	CASGPSAEKQFF
TRBV11-2	TRBJ2-3	TRBD2	many	TGTGCCAGCAGCTTATGGGGACTAGCGGGGGGGCGAACTGTCACAGATACGCAGTATTTT	CASSLWGLAGGRTVTDTQYF
TRBV21-1	TRBJ2-7	-	few	TGTGCCGGGGCGGAGGGGCGATATTTCGGCGAGCAGTACTTC	CAGAEGRYFGEQYF
TRBV2	TRBJ2-1	-	-	TGTGCCAGCAGTGAACTGGCCAATGAGCAGTTCTTC	CASSELANEQFF
TRBV30	TRBJ2-7	-	many	TGTGCCTGGAGAAAACCCGGGACATTCTCCTACGAGCAGTACTTC	CAWRKPGTFSYEQYF
TRBV3-1	TRBJ1-1	-	many	TGTGCCAGCAGACTGCGACAGGAGAACACTGAAGCTTTCTTT	CASRLRQENTEAFF
TRBV6-5	TRBJ1-1	-	many	TGTGCCAGCAGTTGGCAGGCGACGAACACTGAAGCTTTCTTT	CASSWQATNTEAFF
TRBV4-3	TRBJ1-1	-	few	TGCGCCAGCAGCCAAGAAGGAAAGGGGAACACTGAAGCTTTCTTT	CASSQEGKGNTEAFF
TRBV20-1	TRBJ2-7	TRBD1	few	TGCAGTGCTATCCGGACAGGGGGGTACTCCTACGAGCAGTACTTC	CSAIRTGGYSYEQYF
TRBV9	TRBJ2-2	-	-	TGTGCCAGCACCATCAGGGGTAGCACCGGGGAGCTGTTTTTT	CASTIRGSTGELFF
TRBV29-1	TRBJ2-3	-	-	TGCAGCGTGAAGGCGGGGGCTGCGGCAGATACGCAGTATTTT	CSVKAGAAADTQYF
TRBV25-1	TRBJ2-3	-	-	TGTGCCAGCAGTGTTAGGGCGGAGGGTGCGCAGTATTTT	CASSVRAEGAQYF